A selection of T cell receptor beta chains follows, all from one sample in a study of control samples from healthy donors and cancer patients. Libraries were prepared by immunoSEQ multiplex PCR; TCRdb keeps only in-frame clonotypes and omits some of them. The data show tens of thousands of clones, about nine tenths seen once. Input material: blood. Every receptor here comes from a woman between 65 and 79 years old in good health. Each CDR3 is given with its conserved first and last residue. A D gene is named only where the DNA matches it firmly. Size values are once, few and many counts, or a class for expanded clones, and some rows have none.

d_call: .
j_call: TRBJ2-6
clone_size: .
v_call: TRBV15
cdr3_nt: TGTGCCACCAGCAGAGATGAAATGGCGTGGGGGGCCAACGTCCTGACTTTC
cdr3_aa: CATSRDEMAWGANVLTF

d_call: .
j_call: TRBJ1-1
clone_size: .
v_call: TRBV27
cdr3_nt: TGTGCCAGCAGTTTAAAGGTGAAAGGGGGAGGGAACACTGAAGCTTTCTTT
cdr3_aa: CASSLKVKGGGNTEAFF

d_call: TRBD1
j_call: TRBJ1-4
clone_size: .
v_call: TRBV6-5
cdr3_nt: TGTGCCAGCACTTTTTCAGGGGGGAATGAAAAACTGTTTTTT
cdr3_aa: CASTFSGGNEKLFF

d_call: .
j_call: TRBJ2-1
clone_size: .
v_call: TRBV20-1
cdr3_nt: TGCAGTGCTAGCTACAGGGAACAGTTCTTC
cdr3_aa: CSASYREQFF

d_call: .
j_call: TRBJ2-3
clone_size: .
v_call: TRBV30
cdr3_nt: TGTGCCTGGGGGGGCGGGAGCGGGGATACGCAGTATTTT
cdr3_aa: CAWGGGSGDTQYF

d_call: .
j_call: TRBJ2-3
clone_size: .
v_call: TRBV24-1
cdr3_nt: TGTGCCACCGGGCTTAGAGGAGGGGGGATCGGCACAGATACGCAGTATTTT
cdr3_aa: CATGLRGGGIGTDTQYF

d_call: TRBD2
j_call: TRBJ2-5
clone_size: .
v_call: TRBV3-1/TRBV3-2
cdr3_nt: TGTGCCAGCAGCGCCGGGACTAGGGGAGAGACCCAGTACTTC
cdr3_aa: CASSAGTRGETQYF

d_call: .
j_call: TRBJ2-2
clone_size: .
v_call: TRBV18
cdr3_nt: TGTGCCAGCTCACCCCAGGGGTCCGCCGGGGAGCTGTTTTTT
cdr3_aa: CASSPQGSAGELFF

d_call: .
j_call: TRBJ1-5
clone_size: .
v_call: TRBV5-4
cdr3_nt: TGTGCCAGCAGCTTGGTAGGTCAGCCCCAGCATTTT
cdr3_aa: CASSLVGQPQHF

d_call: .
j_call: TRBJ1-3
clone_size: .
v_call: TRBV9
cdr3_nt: TGTGCCAGCAGCGTAACCGACTCGTACACCATATATTTT
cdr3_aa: CASSVTDSYTIYF

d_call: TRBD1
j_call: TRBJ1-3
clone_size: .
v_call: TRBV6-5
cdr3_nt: TGTGCCAGCAGCGGACAGGTCGACTCTGGAAACACCATATATTTT
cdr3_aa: CASSGQVDSGNTIYF

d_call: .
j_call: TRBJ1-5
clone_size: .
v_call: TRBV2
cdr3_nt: TGTGCCAGCGGTATCACAGGGCTGGGCAATCAGCCCCAGCATTTT
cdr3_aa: CASGITGLGNQPQHF

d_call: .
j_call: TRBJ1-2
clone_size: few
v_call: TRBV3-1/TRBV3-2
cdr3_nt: TGTGCCAGCAGGTCAGGACAGTCCTATGGCTACACCTTC
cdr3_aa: CASRSGQSYGYTF

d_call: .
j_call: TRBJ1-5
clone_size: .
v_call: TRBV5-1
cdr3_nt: TGCGCCAGCCGCGGCGGGGATGGAACTTATCAGCCCCAGCATTTT
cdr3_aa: CASRGGDGTYQPQHF

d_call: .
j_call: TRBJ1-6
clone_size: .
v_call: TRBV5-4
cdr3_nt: TGTGCCAGCAGCCGTGAGCAGGGTGGGAATTCACCCCTCCACTTT
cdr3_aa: CASSREQGGNSPLHF

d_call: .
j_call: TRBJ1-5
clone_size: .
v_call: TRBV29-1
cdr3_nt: TGCAGCGTTCCTTTTGAGGGACAATCAAATCAGCCCCAGCATTTT
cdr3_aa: CSVPFEGQSNQPQHF

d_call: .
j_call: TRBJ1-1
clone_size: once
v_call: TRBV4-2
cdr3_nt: TGTGCCAGCAGCCCCCGCGGGGGTGGGATGAACACTGAAGCTTTCTTT
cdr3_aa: CASSPRGGGMNTEAFF

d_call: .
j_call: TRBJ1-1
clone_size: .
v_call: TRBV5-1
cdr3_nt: TGCGCCAGCAGCTTGGATGACAGTCAAAAGGGGAACACTGAAGCTTTCTTT
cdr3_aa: CASSLDDSQKGNTEAFF

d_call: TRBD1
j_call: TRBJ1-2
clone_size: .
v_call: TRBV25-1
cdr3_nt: TGTGCCAGCAGTTACGGACAGGGCGGGGGCTACACCTTC
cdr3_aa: CASSYGQGGGYTF

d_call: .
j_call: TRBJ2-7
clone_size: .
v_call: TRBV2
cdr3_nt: TGTGCCAGCAGCCGGACGCAAACCTACGAGCAGTACTTC
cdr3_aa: CASSRTQTYEQYF

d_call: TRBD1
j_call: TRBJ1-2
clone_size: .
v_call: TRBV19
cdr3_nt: TGTGCCAGCAGGACAGGGGGGGACGGTGGCTACACCTTC
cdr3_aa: CASRTGGDGGYTF

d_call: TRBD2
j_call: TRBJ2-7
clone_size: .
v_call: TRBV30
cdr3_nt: TGTGCCTGGACAGAACGGACTAGCGGGTACAGAGACGAGCAGTACTTC
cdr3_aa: CAWTERTSGYRDEQYF

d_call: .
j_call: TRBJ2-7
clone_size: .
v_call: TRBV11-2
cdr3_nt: TGTGCCAGCAGCGACGGCGCGGCGCAGTACTTC
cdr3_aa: CASSDGAAQYF

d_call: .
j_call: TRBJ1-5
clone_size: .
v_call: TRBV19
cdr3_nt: TGTGCCAGCAGAGCGGGAGTCTATCAGCCTCAGCATTTT
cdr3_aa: CASRAGVYQPQHF

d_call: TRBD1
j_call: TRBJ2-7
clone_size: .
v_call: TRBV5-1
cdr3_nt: TGCGCCAGCAGAGACAGGGGTAGAGAGCAGTACTTC
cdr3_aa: CASRDRGREQYF

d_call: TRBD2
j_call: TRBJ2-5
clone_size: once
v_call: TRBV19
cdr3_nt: TGTGCCAGTAGTGCGCTAGCGGGAGGGGGAGAGGAGACCCAGTACTTC
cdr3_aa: CASSALAGGGEETQYF

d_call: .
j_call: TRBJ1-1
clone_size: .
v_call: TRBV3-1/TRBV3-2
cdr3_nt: TGTGCCAGCAGCCGACGGACGGTGAACACTGAAGCTTTCTTT
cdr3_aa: CASSRRTVNTEAFF

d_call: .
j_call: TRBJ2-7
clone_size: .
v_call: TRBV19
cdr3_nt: TGTGCCAGTAGTATAGATATTGGGGAGGTGTACGAGCAGTACTTC
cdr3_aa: CASSIDIGEVYEQYF

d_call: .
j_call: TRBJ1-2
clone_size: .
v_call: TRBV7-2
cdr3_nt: TGTGCCAGCAGCCTAGGACTGCATCGGGGCTACACCTTC
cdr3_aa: CASSLGLHRGYTF

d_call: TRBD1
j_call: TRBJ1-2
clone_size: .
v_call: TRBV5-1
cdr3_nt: TGCGCCAGCAATACAGGGGGCGCGAACTATGGCTACACCTTC
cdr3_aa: CASNTGGANYGYTF

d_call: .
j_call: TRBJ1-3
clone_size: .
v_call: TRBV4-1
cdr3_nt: TGCGCCAGCAGCCAAGATCAGGGGTCCGGAGGAAACACCATATATTTT
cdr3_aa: CASSQDQGSGGNTIYF

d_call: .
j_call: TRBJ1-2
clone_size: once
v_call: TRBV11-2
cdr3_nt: TGTGCCAGCAGGACTCAGGGACGCAACTATGGCTACACCTTC
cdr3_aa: CASRTQGRNYGYTF

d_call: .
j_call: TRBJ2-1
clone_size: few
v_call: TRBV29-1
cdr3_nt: TGCAGCGTAAGACAGGTTGAGCAGTTCTTC
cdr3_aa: CSVRQVEQFF

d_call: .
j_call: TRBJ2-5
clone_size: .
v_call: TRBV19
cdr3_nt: TGTGCCAGTAGTATCATTAGCGGAGGGGAGACCCAGTACTTC
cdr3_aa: CASSIISGGETQYF

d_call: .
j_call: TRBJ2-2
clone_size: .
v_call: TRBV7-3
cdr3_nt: TGTGCCAGCAGCTTAGTGTCCGGGAATCCCGGGGAGCTGTTTTTT
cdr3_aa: CASSLVSGNPGELFF

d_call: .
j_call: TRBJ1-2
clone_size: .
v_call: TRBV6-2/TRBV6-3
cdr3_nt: TGTGCCAGCAGCCCCCTTAATGGCTACACCTTC
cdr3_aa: CASSPLNGYTF

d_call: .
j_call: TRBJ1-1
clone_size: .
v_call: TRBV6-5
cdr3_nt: TGTGCCAGCAGTTCCGGGGGTTTTCGCACTGAAGCTTTCTTT
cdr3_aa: CASSSGGFRTEAFF

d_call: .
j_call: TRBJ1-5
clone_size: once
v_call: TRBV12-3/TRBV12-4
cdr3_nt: TGTGCCAGCAGTGTGGGGGGGCCCCAGCATTTT
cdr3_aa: CASSVGGPQHF

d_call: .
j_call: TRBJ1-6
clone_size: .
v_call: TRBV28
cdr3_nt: TGTGCCAGCAGTCTTTTGGGGGAAGATTCACCCCTCCACTTT
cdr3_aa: CASSLLGEDSPLHF

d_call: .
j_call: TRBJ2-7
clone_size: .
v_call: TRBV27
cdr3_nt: TGTGCCAGCAGTTCAGATCTTGAGGAGCAGTACTTC
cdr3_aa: CASSSDLEEQYF

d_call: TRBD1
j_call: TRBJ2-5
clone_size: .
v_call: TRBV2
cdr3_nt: TGTGCCAGCACTTGGACAGGGGCGGGTGGAGAGACCCAGTACTTC
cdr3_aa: CASTWTGAGGETQYF

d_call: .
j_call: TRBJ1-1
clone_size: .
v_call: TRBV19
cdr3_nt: TGTGCCAGTAGTACAGGGGCAGACACTGAAGCTTTCTTT
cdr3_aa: CASSTGADTEAFF

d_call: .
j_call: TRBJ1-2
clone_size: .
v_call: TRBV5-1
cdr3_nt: TGCGCCAGCAGCTTGGCCGGGAACTATGGCTACACCTTC
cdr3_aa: CASSLAGNYGYTF